Shown below are 6 T cell receptor beta chains from a single sample sequenced in a study of blood T cells in healthy people across ages. The second PCR ran roughly 7 to 12 cycles with a sample-barcoded 5' primer and J-beta primers. TCRdb analysed the 5' RACE reads with MiXCR anew, one entry per CDR3 protein. The sample has about 730,000 distinct CDR3 sequences, around 40% seen once. Sequencing was carried out using blood. The receptors derive from a woman aged 60-75 years in good health.

This clonotype came up a few times. V and J are TRBV19 and TRBJ1-2, with 12 bases lining up with TRBD1. V shed 8 bases and J 5 bases; nucleotides not matched to a gene: 12. CDR3 length: 16 amino acids. Looked up from germline, CDR1 is LNHDA and CDR2 is SQIVND (reference sequence). Here the CDR3 DNA reads TGTGCCAGTCTTCCGGGACAGGGGGCTTCACTTTATGGCTACACCTTC. This sequence encodes CASLPGQGASLYGYTF.

This clonotype appeared a few times. The genes are TRBV27 and TRBJ2-3, with unresolved D. Germline V lookup: CDR1 MNHEY, CDR2 SMNVEV (reference sequence). The CDR3 loop spans 13 amino acids. The V end was cut by 0 bases, the J end by 4 bases, with 5 bases between. CDR3 nucleotides: TGTGCCAGCAGTTTATCTCTCGCAGATACGCAGTATTTT. This gives the protein CASSLSLADTQYF.

The gene calls are TRBV20-1 and TRBJ2-1; no definite D call. Germline V CDR1 and CDR2: DFQATT, SNEGSKA (reference sequence). The CDR3 totals 13 residues. The V end lost 5 bases, the J end lost 5 bases, and 13 bases lay between the germline ends. This chain's CDR3 is CSAPSGGDNEQFF. The CDR3 coding sequence is TGCAGTGCTCCCTCTGGCGGAGACAATGAGCAGTTCTTC.

This clonotype has just one count. This chain joins TRBV20-1 and TRBJ1-2; D uncertain. V was shortened by 0 bases and J by 1 base, with 6 bases between the two germline ends. CDR1 and CDR2 from the germline V gene are DFQATT and SNEGSKA (reference sequence). The CDR3 runs to 13 residues. CDR3 sequence: CSARDINNYGYTF. In DNA, the CDR3 is TGCAGTGCTAGAGATATCAATAACTATGGCTACACCTTC.

The rearrangement joins TRBV2 to TRBJ2-5; TRBD2 matches at 8 bases. The V gene end was trimmed by 7 bases and the J gene end by 5 bases; junction bases not matched to a gene: 6. CDR3 length: 13 residues. In germline, CDR1 is SNHLY, CDR2 FYNNEI. CDR3: CASNERGRETQYF. The CDR3, as DNA: TGTGCCAGCAATGAGCGGGGGCGGGAGACCCAGTACTTC.

This sequence joins TRBV18 and TRBJ1-1, with 9 bases lining up with TRBD1. Trimming cost V 3 bases and J 3 bases; bases outside gene matches: 5. The CDR3 has 15 amino acids. Germline V CDR1 and CDR2: KGHSH, LQKENI. CDR3 sequence: CASSPGTGRYTEAFF. DNA for the CDR3: TGTGCCAGCTCACCCGGGACAGGGAGATACACTGAAGCTTTCTTT.